Ten or more counts support the clone carrying this T cell receptor beta chain. Indicated time point: newly diagnosed GD, antithyroid drugs for less than 3 months. With RNA extracted from PBMCs as input, the TCR library was made. This record belongs to a study of regulatory T cells in long-lasting Graves disease. The CDR3 totals 14 residues. V was clipped by 6 bases and J by 2 bases, with 11 bases between them. Germline assignment: CDR1 KGHSH and CDR2 LQKENI. Through Arm-PCR of CDR3 regions and iRepertoire HTBI primers, TCR beta libraries were built. Using its own MiXCR run on the multiplex PCR reads, TCRdb lists one record per CDR3 protein. Of roughly 560,000 distinct CDR3 sequences listed, approximately 12% are singletons. These data were also filed under a second study, of T cells in Graves' hyperthyroidism and ophthalmopathy. That source notes: By a 13 V-J model, ophthalmopathy was set apart from stable hyperthyroidism.

This chain connects TRBV18 to TRBJ2-4; D not resolved. Sequencing used peripheral blood mononuclear cells (PBMCs), obtained at new diagnosis, from a patient treated with antithyroid drugs. The receptor was derived from a woman in her 30s with Graves disease. The CDR3 region is CASSPDVSKNIQYF. CDR3 sequence (DNA): TGTGCCAGCTCCCCGGACGTTTCCAAAAACATTCAGTACTTC.